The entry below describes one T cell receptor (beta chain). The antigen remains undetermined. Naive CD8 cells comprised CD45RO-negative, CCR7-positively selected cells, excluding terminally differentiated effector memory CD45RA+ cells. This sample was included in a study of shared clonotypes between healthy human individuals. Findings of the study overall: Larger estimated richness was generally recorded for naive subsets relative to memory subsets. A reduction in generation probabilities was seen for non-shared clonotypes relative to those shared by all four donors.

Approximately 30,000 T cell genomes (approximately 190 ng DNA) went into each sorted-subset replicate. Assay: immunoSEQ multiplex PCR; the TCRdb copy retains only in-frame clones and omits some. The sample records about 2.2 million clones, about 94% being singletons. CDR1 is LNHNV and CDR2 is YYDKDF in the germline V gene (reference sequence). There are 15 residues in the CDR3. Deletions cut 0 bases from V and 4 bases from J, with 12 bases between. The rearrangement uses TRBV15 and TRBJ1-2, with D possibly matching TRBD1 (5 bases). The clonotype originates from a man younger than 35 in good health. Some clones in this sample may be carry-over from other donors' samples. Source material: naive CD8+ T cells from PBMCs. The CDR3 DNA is TGTGCCACCAGCAGAGATGGGGGAGCCGGCTATGGCTACACCTTC. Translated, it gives CATSRDGGAGYGYTF.